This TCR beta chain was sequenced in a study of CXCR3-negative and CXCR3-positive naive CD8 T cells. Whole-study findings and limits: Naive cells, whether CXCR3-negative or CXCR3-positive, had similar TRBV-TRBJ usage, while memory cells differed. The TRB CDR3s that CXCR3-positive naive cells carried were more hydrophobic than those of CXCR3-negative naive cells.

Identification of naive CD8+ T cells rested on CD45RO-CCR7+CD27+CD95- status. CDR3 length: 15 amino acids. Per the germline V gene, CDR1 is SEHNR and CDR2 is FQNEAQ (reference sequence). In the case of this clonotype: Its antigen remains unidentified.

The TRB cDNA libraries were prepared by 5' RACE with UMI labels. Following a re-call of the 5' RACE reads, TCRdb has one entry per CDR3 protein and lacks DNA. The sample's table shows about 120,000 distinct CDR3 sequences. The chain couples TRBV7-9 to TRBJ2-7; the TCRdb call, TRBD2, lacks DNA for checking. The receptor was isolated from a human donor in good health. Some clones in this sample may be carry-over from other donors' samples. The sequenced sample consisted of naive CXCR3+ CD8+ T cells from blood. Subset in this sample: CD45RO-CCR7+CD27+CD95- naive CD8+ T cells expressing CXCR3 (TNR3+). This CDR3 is CASSLVAGGVYEQYF.